A selection of T cell receptor beta chains follows, all from one sample in a study of siplizumab effects on memory and regulatory T cells. Profiling relied on immunoSEQ multiplex PCR, and the TCRdb table lists in-frame clones only, not all of them. The repertoire holds 4,900 or so clones, 50% seen once, with around 80% in the top ten. For these receptors, no antigen is known. Source material: CFSE-low (dividing) CD8+ T cells sorted from an allogeneic mixed lymphocyte reaction. These receptors came from a human donor in good health; the cells came from an allogeneic mixed lymphocyte reaction. Some clones in this sample may be carry-over from other donors' samples. The CDR3 runs from the conserved cysteine through the conserved F or W. D genes are given only for firm matches. Some rows have no size entry. The others give once, few or many, or a class for an expanded clone.

d_call	clone_size	v_call	j_call	cdr3_aa	cdr3_nt
TRBD1	-	TRBV19	TRBJ2-7	CASSIGDSYEQYF	TGTGCCAGTAGTATAGGGGACAGCTACGAGCAGTACTTC
TRBD1	-	TRBV7-3	TRBJ2-1	CASSTTGAHYNEQFF	TGTGCCAGCAGCACGACAGGGGCCCACTACAATGAGCAGTTCTTC
-	-	TRBV11-2	TRBJ2-1	CASSSPLKMSSYNEQFF	TGTGCCAGCAGCTCTCCTTTGAAAATGAGCTCCTACAATGAGCAGTTCTTC
TRBD2	-	TRBV7-2	TRBJ2-1	CASSLGLGINEQFF	TGTGCCAGCAGCTTGGGACTAGGTATCAATGAGCAGTTCTTC
TRBD2	-	TRBV9	TRBJ2-3	CASSVLGSSGSVGDTQYF	TGTGCCAGCAGCGTATTAGGGTCTAGCGGGAGTGTTGGAGATACGCAGTATTTT
-	-	TRBV10-1	TRBJ2-7	CASSVGQHSYEQYF	TGCGCCAGCAGTGTCGGACAGCATTCCTACGAGCAGTACTTC
-	-	TRBV11-2	TRBJ1-2	CASSTIPSRKTYGYTF	TGTGCCAGCAGCACGATACCAAGCAGAAAGACCTATGGCTACACCTTC
-	-	TRBV6-1	TRBJ2-7	CASSYGPEQYF	TGTGCCAGCAGTTACGGTCCCGAGCAGTACTTC
-	few	TRBV5-1	TRBJ2-6	CASSLEPISGANVLTF	TGCGCCAGCAGCTTGGAACCGATCTCTGGGGCCAACGTCCTGACTTTC
-	once	TRBV5-1	TRBJ1-1	CASSQNPLMGNTEAFF	TGCGCCAGCAGTCAAAACCCTCTCATGGGGAACACTGAAGCTTTCTTT
-	few	TRBV2	TRBJ2-3	CASSDSSLASVMGTQYF	TGTGCCAGCAGTGATTCCTCTCTAGCGTCGGTCATGGGTACGCAGTATTTT
TRBD1	few	TRBV6-6	TRBJ2-5	CASTDRAETQYF	TGTGCCAGTACAGACAGGGCAGAGACCCAGTACTTC
-	-	TRBV30	TRBJ2-1	CAWSVVINEQFF	TGTGCCTGGAGTGTGGTGATAAATGAGCAGTTCTTC
TRBD2	few	TRBV29-1	TRBJ2-7	CSVEDGLAGGSYEQYF	TGCAGCGTTGAAGACGGACTAGCGGGAGGTTCCTACGAGCAGTACTTC
TRBD2	few	TRBV9	TRBJ2-3	CASSDSGSFLVTQYF	TGTGCCAGCAGCGATAGCGGGTCGTTCTTGGTTACGCAGTATTTT
-	few	TRBV29-1	TRBJ2-1	CSVEEGLGNEQFF	TGCAGCGTAGAGGAGGGCCTGGGCAATGAGCAGTTCTTC
-	-	TRBV28	TRBJ2-7	CASGSGRGAYEQYF	TGTGCCAGCGGGAGTGGGAGAGGGGCCTACGAGCAGTACTTC
TRBD2	-	TRBV9	TRBJ2-7	CASSVAKVAGWTYEQYF	TGTGCCAGCAGCGTAGCTAAGGTAGCGGGATGGACCTACGAGCAGTACTTC
TRBD1	-	TRBV7-9	TRBJ1-2	CASSSEPGQGGYGYTF	TGTGCCAGCAGCTCAGAACCGGGACAGGGGGGCTATGGCTACACCTTC
-	many	TRBV10-2	TRBJ2-7	CASLADSYEQYF	TGCGCCAGCTTAGCGGATTCCTACGAGCAGTACTTC
-	-	TRBV5-4	TRBJ2-1	CASSFRALQGGEQFF	TGTGCCAGCAGCTTCAGAGCGCTCCAGGGTGGTGAGCAGTTCTTC
-	-	TRBV27	TRBJ2-1	CASKTYDNEQFF	TGTGCCAGTAAGACCTATGATAATGAGCAGTTCTTC
-	medium-sized	TRBV7-9	TRBJ1-5	CASSLTTASYQPQHF	TGTGCCAGCAGCTTGACTACAGCGAGTTACCAGCCCCAGCATTTT
-	-	TRBV7-9	TRBJ1-1	CASSHVGTEAFF	TGTGCCAGCAGCCACGTTGGGACTGAAGCTTTCTTT
-	-	TRBV5-1	TRBJ2-6	CAIGHSSGANVLTF	TGCGCCATTGGCCACTCCTCTGGGGCCAACGTCCTGACTTTC
TRBD1	-	TRBV2	TRBJ1-1	CASSEEGFNTGGKAFF	TGTGCCAGCAGTGAAGAAGGGTTTAATACAGGGGGAAAAGCTTTCTTT
-	-	TRBV7-6	TRBJ1-1	CASSLVVGLNTEAFF	TGTGCCAGCAGCTTAGTGGTGGGCCTAAACACTGAAGCTTTCTTT